The clone carrying this T cell receptor beta chain was counted between two and nine times. Its antigen is as yet unknown. The data derive from a study of early T cells in non-severe SARS-CoV-2 infection. In the study overall: Investigators sequenced bulk RNA drawn from unsorted whole blood, and chains remained unpaired.

The CDR3 sequence is 12 residues long. The ends lost 6 bases at V and 7 bases at J; junction bases unmatched: 3. General observations from the study: Matching with VDJdb favored anti-spike CD8 responses (missing private and CD4 specificities).

Researchers attached unique molecular identifiers to individual cDNA molecules. TCRdb independently ran MiXCR on the 5' RACE reads; one entry per CDR3 protein. The sample holds about 80,000 distinct CDR3 sequences, less than 5.5% seen once. The J gene is TRBJ2-1, the V gene TRBV12-3 or TRBV12-4; 7 bases map to TRBD1. This sequence was found in an adult who was a healthcare worker with PCR-confirmed SARS-CoV-2 infection or an uninfected control (not recorded which). The sequencing used whole blood, collected at baseline. The CDR3 DNA reads as TGTGCCAGCAGGGCGGACAGGAATGAGCAGTTCTTC. This gives the protein CASRADRNEQFF.